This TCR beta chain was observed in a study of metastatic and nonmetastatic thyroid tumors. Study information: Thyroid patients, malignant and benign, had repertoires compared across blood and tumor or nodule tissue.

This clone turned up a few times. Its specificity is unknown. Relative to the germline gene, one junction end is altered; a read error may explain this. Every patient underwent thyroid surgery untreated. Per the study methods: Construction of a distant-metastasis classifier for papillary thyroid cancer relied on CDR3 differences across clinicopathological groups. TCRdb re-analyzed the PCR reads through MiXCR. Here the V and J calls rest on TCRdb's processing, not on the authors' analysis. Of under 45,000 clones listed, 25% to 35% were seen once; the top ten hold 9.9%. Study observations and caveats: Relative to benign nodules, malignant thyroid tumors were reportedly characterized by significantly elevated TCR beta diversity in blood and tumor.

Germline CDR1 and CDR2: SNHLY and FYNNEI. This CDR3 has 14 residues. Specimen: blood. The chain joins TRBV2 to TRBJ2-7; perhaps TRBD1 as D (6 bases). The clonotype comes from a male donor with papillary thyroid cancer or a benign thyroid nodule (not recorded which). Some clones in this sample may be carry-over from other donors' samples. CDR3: CASSADSLSYGQYF. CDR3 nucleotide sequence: TGTGCCAGCAGTGCGGACAGCCTCTCCTACGGGCAGTACTTC.